These 32 T cell receptor beta chains originate from one sample sequenced in a study of T cells in Graves' hyperthyroidism and ophthalmopathy. Template material for amplifying TCR beta CDR3 regions consisted of RNA transcripts. Using the HTBI primer set, a first-round RT-PCR was run on the TCR CDR3. TCRdb processed the multiplex PCR reads anew with MiXCR; each CDR3 protein has one entry. Of about 330,000 distinct CDR3 sequences in the sample, roughly 13% are singletons; the top ten hold roughly 35%. The sequencing input was blood. All receptors derive from a woman aged 40 to 50 with Graves' ophthalmopathy.

This clonotype was seen repeatedly, ten times or more. The J gene is TRBJ1-4, the V gene TRBV20-1; D unclear. Between the trimmed V and J ends, which lost 1 base and 3 bases, there was a span of 9 bases. Germline lookup yields CDR1 DFQATT and CDR2 SNEGSKA (reference sequence). The CDR3 runs 14 residues. The CDR3, as DNA: TGCAGTGCTAGAGTTAGTGGGGCTAATGAAAAACTGTTTTTT. Its protein product is CSARVSGANEKLFF.

About this clonotype: This sequence may be a read error, since a much larger clone differs from it by one base. The chain combines TRBV2 with TRBJ2-3; 7 bases match TRBD2. Germline assignment: CDR1 SNHLY and CDR2 FYNNEI. This CDR3 spans 13 amino acids. The CDR3 here is CASKGGSTDTRYF. Here the CDR3 DNA reads TGTGCCAGCAAGGGCGGGAGTACAGATACGCGGTATTTT.

This clonotype showed up many times. This rearrangement joins TRBV25-1 to TRBJ1-2; D perhaps matches TRBD1 (5 bases). Trimming stripped 5 bases from V and 7 bases from J, with 17 bases between. CDR3 size: 14 residues. The germline CDR1 and CDR2 sequences are MGHDK and SYGVNS. The CDR3 is CASSITGGIGGYTF. CDR3 DNA sequence: TGTGCCAGCAGTATAACTGGGGGAATCGGTGGCTACACCTTC.

In regard to this clonotype: Just one base apart from a much larger clone, this may be a read error. This chain links TRBV11-2 with TRBJ2-1; 9 bases fit TRBD1. This CDR3 contains 16 residues. Germline CDR1 SGHAT, CDR2 FQNNGV. V lost 4 bases, J lost 0 bases, and 4 bases stayed unmatched. The CDR3 sequence is CASSSQDRGSYNEQFF. In DNA form, the CDR3 reads TGTGCCAGCAGCTCTCAGGACAGGGGCTCCTACAATGAGCAGTTCTTC.

V and J are TRBV3-1 and TRBJ1-2; maybe TRBD1 (5 bases). This CDR3 comprises 14 residues. From germline, CDR1 is LGHDT and CDR2 YNNKEL (reference sequence). Trimming removed 3 bases from V and 4 bases from J, with 12 bases in between. CDR3 DNA: TGTGCCAGCAGCCACCCGGGGCCAACCTATGGCTACACCTTC. It specifies CASSHPGPTYGYTF.

This clonotype was observed a handful of times. The chain is built from TRBV19 and TRBJ2-1, with D possibly being TRBD2 (5 bases). V lost 3 bases and J 2 bases, leaving 14 bases between the germline ends. Per germline, CDR1 LNHDA and CDR2 SQIVND (reference sequence). This CDR3 region has 16 residues. CDR3 loop: CASSIFRGDTYNEQFF. The CDR3 nucleotides are TGTGCCAGTAGTATTTTTCGGGGTGATACCTACAATGAGCAGTTCTTC.

This clonotype was seen a few times. DNA for the CDR3: TGTGCCAGCAGACGAACAGGGAACAATCAGCCCCAGCATTTT. Its translation is CASRRTGNNQPQHF. This sequence joins TRBV28 and TRBJ1-5, with TRBD1 as a possible D gene (6 bases). CDR3 size: 14 residues. CDR1 MDHEN and CDR2 SYDVKM come from the germline V gene. V was trimmed by 6 bases and J by 3 bases, leaving 12 bases between them.

The chain has TRBV3-1 and TRBJ2-7, with TRBD2 matching 13 bases. This CDR3 region has 17 residues. V dropped 1 base and J dropped 4; count of bases not matched to a gene: 7. CDR1 and CDR2 from the germline V gene are LGHDT and YNNKEL (reference sequence). In DNA form, the CDR3 reads TGTGCCAGCAGCCAAGGGACTAGCGGGAGATATTTATACGAGCAGTACTTC. Translation gives CASSQGTSGRYLYEQYF.

Notes on this clonotype: A much larger clone differs by one base, so this may be a read error. V and J are TRBV6-1 and TRBJ1-1, with D perhaps TRBD1 (5 bases). CDR1 and CDR2 (germline): MNHNS, SASEGT. The V end was cut by 11 bases, the J end by 7 bases, with 14 bases between. This CDR3 region has 11 residues. The CDR3: CAGRDYIEAFF. As DNA, the CDR3 is TGTGCCGGCCGGGACTACATTGAAGCTTTCTTT.

This chain uses TRBV4-1 with TRBJ1-5; D not certain. The CDR3 loop spans 14 amino acids. Germline V gene data show CDR1 as MGHRA and CDR2 as YSYEKL. V was clipped by 1 base and J by 5 bases, with 9 bases between them. The CDR3 sequence: CASSQVYGDQPQHF. CDR3 nucleotide sequence: TGCGCCAGCAGCCAAGTATACGGGGATCAGCCCCAGCATTTT.

This clonotype was seen ten or more times. The chain recombines TRBV20-1 with TRBJ1-5, with D maybe TRBD1 (6 bases). This CDR3 has 13 residues. Trimming stripped 5 bases from V and 3 bases from J, with 11 bases between. Looked up from germline, CDR1 is DFQATT and CDR2 is SNEGSKA (reference sequence). CDR3 region: CSASQGNNQPQHF. The CDR3 bases are TGCAGTGCTTCTCAGGGGAACAATCAGCCCCAGCATTTT.

A few counts support this clonotype. V gene TRBV24-1 combines with J gene TRBJ2-2; D is undetermined. This CDR3 is built from 15 residues. Trimming removed 0 bases from V and 1 base from J, with 5 bases in between. The germline CDR1 and CDR2 sequences are KGHDR and SFDVKD. CDR3 sequence: CATSDLGRNTGELFF. The CDR3 bases are TGTGCCACCAGTGATTTGGGCAGGAACACCGGGGAGCTGTTTTTT.

This clonotype was detected only a few times. The chain links TRBV5-8 to TRBJ1-1; tentatively, D is TRBD1 (6 bases). V lost 4 bases and J lost 2, with 15 bases in between. From germline, CDR1 is SGHTS and CDR2 YDEGEE. CDR3 size: 15 residues. Here the CDR3 DNA reads TGTGCCAGCAGCCCGGGAGGGGGGCCCAACACTGAAGCTTTCTTT. As protein: CASSPGGGPNTEAFF.

This clonotype was picked up many times. This chain uses TRBV2 with TRBJ2-3; 11 bases align to TRBD2. In germline, CDR1 is SNHLY, CDR2 FYNNEI. CDR3 size: 18 residues. The ends lost 6 bases at V and 4 bases at J; junction bases unmatched: 15. Here the CDR3 DNA reads TGTGCCAGCAGCCATTCCTATCTAGCGGGGGGACCTTCAGATACGCAGTATTTT. Translating gives CASSHSYLAGGPSDTQYF.

DNA of the CDR3: TGTGCCAGCAGCGGAAGACTAGCGGGATCCTACAATGAGCAGTTCTTC. It yields the protein CASSGRLAGSYNEQFF. The V and J genes are TRBV9 and TRBJ2-1; 11 bases line up with TRBD2. This CDR3 is 16 amino acids long. V was clipped by 3 bases and J by 1 base; unmatched bases: 3. CDR1 and CDR2 (germline): SGDLS, YYNGEE.

This clonotype was counted at least ten times. The chain is built from TRBV2 and TRBJ2-7; 8 positions agree with TRBD1. CDR3 size: 17 residues. V was pared by 7 bases and J by 3 bases, with 17 bases of the junction left unmatched. Germline CDR1 reads SNHLY; CDR2 reads FYNNEI. CDR3 region: CASIGGDRGPNGYEQYF. CDR3 nucleotides: TGTGCCAGCATCGGAGGAGACAGGGGACCCAATGGCTACGAGCAGTACTTC.

This clonotype was seen repeatedly, ten times or more. The chain couples TRBV6-5 to TRBJ1-6, with D possibly matching TRBD1 (5 bases). Germline V gene lookup returns CDR1 MNHEY and CDR2 SVGAGI. Trimming took off 0 bases at V and 10 bases at J, with 13 bases between the two ends. The CDR3 covers 15 residues. The CDR3 sequence is CASSYSSQGGSPLHF. CDR3 bases: TGTGCCAGCAGTTACTCGTCGCAGGGTGGATCACCCCTCCACTTT.

This chain links TRBV25-1 with TRBJ1-1; 7 nucleotides align to TRBD1. Germline CDR1 is MGHDK and CDR2 is SYGVNS. With V trimmed by 4 bases and J by 0 bases, 5 bases remained unmatched. The CDR3 loop spans 15 amino acids. The CDR3 reads CASSGLQGLNTEAFF. The CDR3 coding sequence is TGTGCCAGCAGTGGGCTACAGGGGTTGAACACTGAAGCTTTCTTT.

The genes are TRBV30 and TRBJ2-3; 10 nucleotides align to TRBD2. J gave up 2 bases and V 2 bases, and 4 bases lay outside the gene matches. The CDR3 has 15 amino acids. Per germline, CDR1 GTSNPN and CDR2 SVGIG (reference sequence). CDR3 in amino acids: CAWSPGLADTDTQYF. The DNA for the CDR3 is TGTGCCTGGAGTCCCGGACTAGCGGACACAGATACGCAGTATTTT.

As regards this clonotype: A much larger clone is a single base away; this may be a read error. The chain uses TRBV14 and TRBJ2-7; D possibly corresponds to TRBD2 (6 bases). The J call may be mistaken, given a closer DNA end match to TRBJ2-1. The CDR3 length is 15 residues. Germline V gene data show CDR1 as SGHDN and CDR2 as FVKESK. CDR3 nucleotides: TGTGCCAGCAGCCAAATGATGGGGACTGCCTACGAGCAGTTCTTC. Its protein is CASSQMMGTAYEQFF.

There are a few counts of this clonotype. This chain's CDR3 is CASSRDGQGNQPQHF. The CDR3 coding sequence is TGCGCCAGCAGCCGGGATGGACAGGGAAATCAGCCCCAGCATTTT. The J gene is TRBJ1-5, the V gene TRBV5-1, with 8 bases fitting TRBD1. The CDR3 loop spans 15 amino acids. In germline, CDR1 is SGHRS, CDR2 YFSETQ. The V gene end was trimmed by 4 bases and the J gene end by 4 bases; junction bases not matched to a gene: 7.

There are many counts of this clonotype. The V and J genes are TRBV29-1 and TRBJ1-2; 7 bases align to TRBD1. This CDR3 contains 13 residues. Per germline, CDR1 SQVTM and CDR2 ANQGSEA. Germline trimming cut 7 bases from V and 1 base from J; bases unmatched to any gene: 6. The CDR3 coding sequence is TGCAGCGCCGCCGGGACAGTTAACTATGGCTACACCTTC. Protein product: CSAAGTVNYGYTF.

This clonotype was seen many times. This CDR3 is CASSLTTSNTGELFF. DNA of the CDR3: TGTGCCAGCAGTTTAACGACGTCGAACACCGGGGAGCTGTTTTTT. J is TRBJ2-2 and V is TRBV27; D is uncertain. Germline lookup yields CDR1 MNHEY and CDR2 SMNVEV (reference sequence). There are 15 residues in the CDR3. Trimming took off 2 bases at V and 0 bases at J, with 7 bases between the two ends.

This clonotype was recorded many times. The rearrangement joins TRBV20-1 to TRBJ2-3; 8 nucleotides match TRBD2. V was pared by 8 bases and J by 4 bases, with 8 bases of the junction left unmatched. The CDR3 consists of 13 residues. Germline V gene lookup returns CDR1 DFQATT and CDR2 SNEGSKA (reference sequence). CDR3 loop: CSPLAEGADTQYF. In DNA, the CDR3 is TGCAGTCCACTAGCGGAAGGCGCAGATACGCAGTATTTT.

The sample holds many counts of this clonotype. The chain joins TRBV12-3 or TRBV12-4 to TRBJ2-1; the D is unclear. CDR3 length equals 14 residues. Trimming removed 8 bases from V and 2 bases from J, with 13 bases in between. The CDR3, as DNA: TGTGCCAGCCGCCGACTCAGCGCCTACAATGAGCAGTTCTTC. This encodes CASRRLSAYNEQFF.

Many counts were recorded for this clonotype. This chain connects TRBV12-3 or TRBV12-4 to TRBJ1-1; D is undetermined. V was pared by 3 bases and J by 5 bases, with 16 bases between. This CDR3 is 15 amino acids long. CDR3 in amino acids: CASSFSGRLRTEAFF. The CDR3, as DNA: TGTGCCAGCAGTTTCTCCGGCCGCCTCCGTACTGAAGCTTTCTTT.

This clonotype was seen many times. The chain joins TRBV7-9 to TRBJ1-6; D not certain. Trimming cost V 4 bases and J 8 bases, with 27 bases left between them. There are 19 residues in the CDR3. Germline CDR1 SEHNR, CDR2 FQNEAQ (reference sequence). The CDR3 protein is CASSSRSLGSERMDSPLHF. In DNA, the CDR3 is TGTGCCAGCAGCTCCCGATCCCTAGGGTCAGAAAGGATGGATTCACCCCTCCACTTT.

This clonotype was seen ten or more times. This chain links TRBV10-2 with TRBJ2-1, with 7 bases aligning to TRBD1. The CDR3 runs to 13 residues. V dropped 6 bases and J dropped 5; count of bases not matched to a gene: 4. Germline CDR1 reads WSHSY; CDR2 reads SAAADI. The DNA of the CDR3 is TGCGCCAGCAGCAACAGGGGTAACAATGAGCAGTTCTTC. Translation gives CASSNRGNNEQFF.

This clonotype appeared a few times. The V and J genes are TRBV6-5 and TRBJ2-4; D gene ambiguous. With 0 bases removed from V and 1 base from J, the gap between germline ends came to 13 bases. The CDR3 has 17 residues. Germline lookup yields CDR1 MNHEY and CDR2 SVGAGI. For the CDR3, the DNA is TGTGCCAGCAGTTACTCGTCGGGTGGGTGGGCCAAAAACATTCAGTACTTC. It encodes CASSYSSGGWAKNIQYF.

The sample holds many counts of this clonotype. The chain uses TRBV20-1 and TRBJ1-2, with 7 bases fitting TRBD1. The trim removed 1 base at V and 10 bases at J, leaving 3 bases unmatched. The CDR3 extends over 11 amino acids. CDR1 is DFQATT, CDR2 SNEGSKA, per germline (reference sequence). The DNA for the CDR3 is TGCAGTGCTAGAGGGACAGGTGACTACACCTTC. Its translation is CSARGTGDYTF.

This clonotype was seen many times. This rearrangement joins TRBV5-1 to TRBJ2-5; 8 positions match TRBD2. Germline V gene sequence: CDR1 SGHRS, CDR2 YFSETQ. The CDR3 consists of 16 residues. Germline trimming cut 4 bases from V and 4 bases from J; bases unmatched to any gene: 12. In DNA form, the CDR3 reads TGCGCCAGCAGCCTTGTAGCCGGGACTAGGGGAGAGACCCAGTACTTC. Amino acids: CASSLVAGTRGETQYF.

This clonotype was counted a few times. The chain combines TRBV11-2 with TRBJ2-7, with D possibly TRBD2 on 6 matching bases. Between the trimmed V and J ends, which lost 4 bases and 1 base, there was a span of 11 bases. Germline V lookup: CDR1 SGHAT, CDR2 FQNNGV. The CDR3 is 14 residues long. In DNA, the CDR3 is TGTGCCAGCAGCTGGGGGGATTTTTCCTACGAGCAGTACTTC. Encoded protein: CASSWGDFSYEQYF.